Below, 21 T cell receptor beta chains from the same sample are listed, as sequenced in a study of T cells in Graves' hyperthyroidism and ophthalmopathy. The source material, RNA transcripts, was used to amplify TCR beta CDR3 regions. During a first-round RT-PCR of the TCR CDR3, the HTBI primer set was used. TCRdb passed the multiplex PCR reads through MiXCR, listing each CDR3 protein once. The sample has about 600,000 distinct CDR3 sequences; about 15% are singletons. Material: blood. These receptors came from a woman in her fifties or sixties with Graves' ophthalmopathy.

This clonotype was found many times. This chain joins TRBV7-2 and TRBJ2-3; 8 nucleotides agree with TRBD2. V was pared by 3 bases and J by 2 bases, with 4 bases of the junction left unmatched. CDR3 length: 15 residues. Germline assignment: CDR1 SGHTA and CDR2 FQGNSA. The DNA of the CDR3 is TGTGCCAGCAGCTTGAGACTAGCGCTCACAGATACGCAGTATTTT. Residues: CASSLRLALTDTQYF.

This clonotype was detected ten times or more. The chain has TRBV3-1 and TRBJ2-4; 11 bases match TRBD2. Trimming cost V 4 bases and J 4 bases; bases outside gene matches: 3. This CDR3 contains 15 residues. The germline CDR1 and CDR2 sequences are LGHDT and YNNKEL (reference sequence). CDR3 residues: CASSPSGRQKNIQYF. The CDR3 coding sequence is TGTGCCAGCAGCCCTAGCGGGAGGCAAAAAAACATTCAGTACTTC.

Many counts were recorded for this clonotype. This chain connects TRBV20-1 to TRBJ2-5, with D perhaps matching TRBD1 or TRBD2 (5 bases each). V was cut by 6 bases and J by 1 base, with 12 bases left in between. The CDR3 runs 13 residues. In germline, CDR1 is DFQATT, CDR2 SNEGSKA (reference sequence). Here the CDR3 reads CSARRGVQETQYF. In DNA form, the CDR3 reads TGCAGTGCCCGTAGAGGGGTCCAAGAGACCCAGTACTTC.

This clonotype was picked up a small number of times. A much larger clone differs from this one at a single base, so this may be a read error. The CDR3 here is CASRRENTGELFF. DNA for the CDR3: TGTGCCAGCAGGCGGGAGAACACCGGGGAGCTGTTTTTT. The chain recombines TRBV12-3 or TRBV12-4 with TRBJ2-2; tentatively, D is TRBD2 (6 bases). The CDR3 length is 13 residues. V dropped 6 bases and J dropped 1 base, with 6 bases sitting between them.

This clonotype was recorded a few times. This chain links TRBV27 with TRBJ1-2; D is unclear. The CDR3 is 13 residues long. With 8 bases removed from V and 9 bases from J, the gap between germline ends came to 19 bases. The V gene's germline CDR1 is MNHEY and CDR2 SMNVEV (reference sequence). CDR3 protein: CASVNPVFKSYTF. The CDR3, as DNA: TGTGCCAGCGTTAATCCCGTATTCAAGAGCTACACCTTC.

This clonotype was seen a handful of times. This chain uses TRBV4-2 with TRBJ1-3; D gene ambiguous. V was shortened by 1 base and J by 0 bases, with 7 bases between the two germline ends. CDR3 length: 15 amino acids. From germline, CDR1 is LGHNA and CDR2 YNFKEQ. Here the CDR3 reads CASSQGVGSGNTIYF. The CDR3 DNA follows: TGTGCCAGCAGCCAAGGGGTGGGCTCTGGAAACACCATATATTTT.

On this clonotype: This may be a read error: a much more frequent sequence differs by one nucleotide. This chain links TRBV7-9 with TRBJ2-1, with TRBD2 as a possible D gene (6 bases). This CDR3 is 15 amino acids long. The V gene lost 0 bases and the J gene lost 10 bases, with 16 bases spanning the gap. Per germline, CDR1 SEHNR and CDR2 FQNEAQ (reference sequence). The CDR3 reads CASSLAPGSTYEQFF. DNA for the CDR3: TGTGCCAGCAGCTTAGCACCCGGGAGTACCTACGAGCAGTTCTTC.

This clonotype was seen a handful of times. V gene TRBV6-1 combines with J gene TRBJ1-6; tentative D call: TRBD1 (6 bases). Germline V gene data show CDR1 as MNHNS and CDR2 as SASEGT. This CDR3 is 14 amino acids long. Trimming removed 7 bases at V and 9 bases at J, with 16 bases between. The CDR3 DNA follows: TGTGCCAGCACCAACAGGGTTTTGGGTTCACCCCTCCACTTT. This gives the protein CASTNRVLGSPLHF.

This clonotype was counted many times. CDR3 in DNA: TGTGCCACCAGCAGAGATGGGCAGGGGCTACAAGAGACCCAGTACTTC. It yields the protein CATSRDGQGLQETQYF. The chain links TRBV15 to TRBJ2-5, with D tentatively TRBD1 (6 bases). This CDR3 comprises 16 residues. V dropped 0 bases and J dropped 2 bases, with 13 bases sitting between them. The germline gives CDR1 LNHNV, CDR2 YYDKDF (reference sequence).

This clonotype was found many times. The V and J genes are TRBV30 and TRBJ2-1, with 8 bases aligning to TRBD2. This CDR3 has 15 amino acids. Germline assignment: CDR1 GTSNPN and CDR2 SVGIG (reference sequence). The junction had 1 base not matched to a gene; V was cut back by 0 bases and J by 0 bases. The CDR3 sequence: CAWSVLAGSYNEQFF. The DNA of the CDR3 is TGTGCCTGGAGTGTGCTAGCGGGCTCCTACAATGAGCAGTTCTTC. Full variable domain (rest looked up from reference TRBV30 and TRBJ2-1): SQTIHQWPATLVQPVGSPLSLECTVEGTSNPNLYWYRQAAGRGLQLLFYSVGIGQISSEVPQNLSASRPQDRQFILSSKKLLLSDSGFYLCAWSVLAGSYNEQFFGPGTRLTVL.

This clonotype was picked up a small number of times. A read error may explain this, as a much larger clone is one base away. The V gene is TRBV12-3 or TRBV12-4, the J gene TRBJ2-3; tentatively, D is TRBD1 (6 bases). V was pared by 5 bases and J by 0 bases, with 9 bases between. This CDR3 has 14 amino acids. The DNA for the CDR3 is TGTGCCAGCAGTCGGGACAAAAGCACAGATACGCAGTATTTT. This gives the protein CASSRDKSTDTQYF.

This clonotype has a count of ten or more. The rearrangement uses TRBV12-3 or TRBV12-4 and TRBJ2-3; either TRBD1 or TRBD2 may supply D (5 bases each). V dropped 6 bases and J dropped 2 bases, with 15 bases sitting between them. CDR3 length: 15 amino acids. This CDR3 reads CASSPTWGNTDTQYF. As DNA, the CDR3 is TGTGCCAGCAGCCCAACTTGGGGGAACACAGATACGCAGTATTTT.

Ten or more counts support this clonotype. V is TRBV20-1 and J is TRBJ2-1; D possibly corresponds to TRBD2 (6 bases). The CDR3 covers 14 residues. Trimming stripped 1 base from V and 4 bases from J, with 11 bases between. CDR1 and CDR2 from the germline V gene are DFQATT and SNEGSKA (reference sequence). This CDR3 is CSARVGGTYNEQFF. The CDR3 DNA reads TGCAGTGCTAGAGTTGGAGGGACTTACAATGAGCAGTTCTTC.

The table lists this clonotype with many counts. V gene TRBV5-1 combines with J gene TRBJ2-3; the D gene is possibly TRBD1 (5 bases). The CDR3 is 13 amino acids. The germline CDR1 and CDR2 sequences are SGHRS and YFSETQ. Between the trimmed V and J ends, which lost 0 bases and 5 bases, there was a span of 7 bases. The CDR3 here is CASSLAGQDTQYF. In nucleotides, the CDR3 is TGCGCCAGCAGCTTGGCCGGACAAGATACGCAGTATTTT.

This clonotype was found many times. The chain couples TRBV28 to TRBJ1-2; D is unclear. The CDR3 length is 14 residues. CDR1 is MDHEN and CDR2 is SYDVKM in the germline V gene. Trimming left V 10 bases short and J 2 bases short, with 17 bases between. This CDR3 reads CATSPGGGNYGYTF. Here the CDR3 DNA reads TGTGCCACCTCCCCCGGTGGCGGGAACTATGGCTACACCTTC.

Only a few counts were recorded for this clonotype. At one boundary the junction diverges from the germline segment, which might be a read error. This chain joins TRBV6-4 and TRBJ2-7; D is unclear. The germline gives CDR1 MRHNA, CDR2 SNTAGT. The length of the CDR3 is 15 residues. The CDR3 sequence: CASSYSTGQIYEQYF. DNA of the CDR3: TGTGCCAGCAGTTACTCGACTGGCCAAATCTACGAGCAGTACTTC.

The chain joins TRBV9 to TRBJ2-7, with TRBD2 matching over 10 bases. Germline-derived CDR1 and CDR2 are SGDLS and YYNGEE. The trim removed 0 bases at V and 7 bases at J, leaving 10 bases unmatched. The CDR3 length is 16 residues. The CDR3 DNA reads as TGTGCCAGCAGCGTAGGTCCTAGCGGGAGTGTGGGGGAGCAGTACTTC. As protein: CASSVGPSGSVGEQYF.

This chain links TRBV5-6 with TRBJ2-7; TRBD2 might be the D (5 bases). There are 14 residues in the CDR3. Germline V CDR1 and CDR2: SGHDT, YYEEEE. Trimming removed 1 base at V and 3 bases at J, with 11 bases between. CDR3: CASSLWGVIYEQYF. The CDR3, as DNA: TGTGCCAGCAGCTTGTGGGGAGTTATCTACGAGCAGTACTTC.

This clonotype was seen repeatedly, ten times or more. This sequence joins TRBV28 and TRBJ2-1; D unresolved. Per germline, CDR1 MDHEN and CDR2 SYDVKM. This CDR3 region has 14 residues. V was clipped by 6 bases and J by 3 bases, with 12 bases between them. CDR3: CASRVSPNYNEQFF. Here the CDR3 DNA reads TGTGCCAGCAGGGTGAGTCCTAACTACAATGAGCAGTTCTTC.

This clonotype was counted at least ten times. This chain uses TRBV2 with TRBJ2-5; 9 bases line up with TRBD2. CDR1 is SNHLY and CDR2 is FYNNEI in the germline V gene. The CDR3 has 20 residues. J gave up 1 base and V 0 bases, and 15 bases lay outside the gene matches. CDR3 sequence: CASSEALGGRAGSGQETQYF. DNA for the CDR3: TGTGCCAGCAGTGAAGCGCTCGGCGGGAGGGCCGGTTCGGGCCAAGAGACCCAGTACTTC.

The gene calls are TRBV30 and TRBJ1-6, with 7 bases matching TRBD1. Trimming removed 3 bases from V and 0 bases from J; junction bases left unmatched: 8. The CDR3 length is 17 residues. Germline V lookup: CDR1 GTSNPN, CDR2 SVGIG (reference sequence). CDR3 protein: CAWRYRGRSSYNSPLHF. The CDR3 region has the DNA TGTGCCTGGAGGTACAGGGGCCGAAGCTCCTATAATTCACCCCTCCACTTT.